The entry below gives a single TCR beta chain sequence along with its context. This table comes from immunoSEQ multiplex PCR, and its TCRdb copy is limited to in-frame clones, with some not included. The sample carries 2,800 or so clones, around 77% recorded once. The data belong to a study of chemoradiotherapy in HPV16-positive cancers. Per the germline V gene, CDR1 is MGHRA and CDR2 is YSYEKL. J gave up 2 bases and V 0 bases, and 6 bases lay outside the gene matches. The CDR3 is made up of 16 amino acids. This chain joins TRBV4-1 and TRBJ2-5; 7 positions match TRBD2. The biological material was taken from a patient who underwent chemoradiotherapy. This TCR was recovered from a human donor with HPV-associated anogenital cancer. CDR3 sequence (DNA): TGCGCCAGCAGCCAAGAATCAGGAGCGGGGCAAGAGACCCAGTACTTC. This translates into CASSQESGAGQETQYF.